The entry below describes one T cell receptor beta chain. Which antigen it targets is not known. Base qualities were left out, and no much larger clone turns up one base away. From the cysteine through the phenylalanine, the CDR3 covers 14 amino acids. The read is trimmed to its CDR3 DNA, 42 bases read in frame from base 1. In the germline V gene, CDR1 corresponds to MDHEN and CDR2 to SYDVKM. Here V drops 5 bases and J drops 7 bases, and the junction holds 7 bases not matched to any gene. The immunoSEQ Assay, a bias-controlled multiplex PCR, was used to amplify TCRbeta CDR3 regions from genomic DNA. From the authors' description of their analysis: The number of nucleated cells in each sample was estimated by amplification of reference gene primers within the assay. Sequence reads were collapsed and filtered to measure the absolute abundance of every unique TCRbeta CDR3 rearrangement. Productive Simpson clonality was computed per sample as the square root of Simpson's diversity index over productive rearrangements. Held by TCRdb, this immuneACCESS table contains in-frame sequences only and omits some clones. Under half of the omission traces to an unresolved V gene where checked; the cause of the rest is unknown. V and J calls and clone size are copied from that table; D and trimming were computed from the DNA. This sample comprises 60,000 to 75,000 clones, roughly four fifths of them detected only once. Of the sample, roughly 12% falls within the top ten clones.

This sample was included in a study of blood T cell repertoires in COVID-19 (dated by TCRdb to 2020 to 2022). About the investigation overall: Samples from collaborators originated in the United States, Italy and Spain and spanned both the acute and convalescent phases of COVID-19. The samples were drawn from the first 160 participants of the ongoing ImmuneRACE study and from over 950 subjects provided by 6 global collaborators. The repertoires were made available in a free public database intended to serve as a resource for research on the immune response to SARS-CoV-2. Where available, HLA class I and class II types were taken from metadata supplied by the sample provider and were not determined by assay-based typing. The sample metadata nearly always contained a de-identified subject ID, COVID-19 status, age in years and sex. The material from the prospective study consisted of cDNA or gDNA derived from T cells, B-cell-depleted T cells, or PBMCs. The dataset comprised deeply sampled blood TCRbeta repertoires from subjects exposed to, actively infected with, or recovered from COVID-19.

General findings and caveats noted by the study authors: The amount of clinical and demographic metadata varied by source and participant and was provided uncurated.

Each collaborating institution followed its own protocols to collect whole blood in K2EDTA tubes. For TCRbeta analysis, collaborators shipped samples as frozen whole blood, isolated PBMCs, or DNA extracted from either of those sample types. This TCR came from a human donor in a cohort sampled during active COVID-19. Sequenced sample: peripheral blood. The chain couples TRBV28 to TRBJ2-2; 7 junctional bases match TRBD1. The sequence in DNA is TGTGCCAGCAGTACCAACAGGGGATTCGGGGAGCTGTTTTTT. This encodes CASSTNRGFGELFF.